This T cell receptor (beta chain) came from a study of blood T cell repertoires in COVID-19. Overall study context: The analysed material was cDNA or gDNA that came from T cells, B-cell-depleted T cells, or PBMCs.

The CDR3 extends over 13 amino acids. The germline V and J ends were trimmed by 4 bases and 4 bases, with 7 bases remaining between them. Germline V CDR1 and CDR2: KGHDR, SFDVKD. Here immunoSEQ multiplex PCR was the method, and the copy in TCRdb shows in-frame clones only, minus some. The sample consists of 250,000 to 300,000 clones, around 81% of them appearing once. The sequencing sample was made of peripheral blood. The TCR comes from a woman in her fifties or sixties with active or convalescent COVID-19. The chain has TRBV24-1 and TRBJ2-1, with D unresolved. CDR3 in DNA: TGTGCCACCAGTGACCCAATGTACAATGAGCAGTTCTTC. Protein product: CATSDPMYNEQFF.